This entry describes one T cell receptor (beta chain). The antigen is undetermined. MiXCR was run by TCRdb on the 5' RACE reads, yielding one entry per CDR3 protein. The table has roughly 170,000 distinct CDR3 sequences, under 20% seen once. This specimen belongs to a study of T-cell memory formation after mild COVID-19. Study details: Across donors, TCR clusters were largely donor specific. Points from the study as a whole: Clones from the second wave (peaking day 37) had unconfirmed SARS-CoV-2 specificity. The study found contracting CD4+ clones mainly in CM and EM and contracting CD8+ clones in EMRA. Day 15 to 85 contracting clones showed balanced CD4/CD8; day 15 to 37 expanders favored CD4+.

This receptor was obtained from a man aged 18-30 years who had mild COVID-19 (a few samples of this study predate the infection). Cell type and time point are not known. The sequenced sample consisted of PBMCs or a T cell subset sorted from them (not recorded which).

The CDR3 here is CSASADGGAGELFF. In DNA, the CDR3 is TGCAGTGCTAGTGCCGACGGTGGCGCCGGGGAGCTGTTTTTT. The J gene is TRBJ2-2, the V gene TRBV20-1; D remains ambiguous. From germline, CDR1 is DFQATT and CDR2 SNEGSKA (reference sequence). The CDR3 is made up of 14 amino acids. The V and J ends lost 3 bases and 6 bases respectively, with 14 bases between them.